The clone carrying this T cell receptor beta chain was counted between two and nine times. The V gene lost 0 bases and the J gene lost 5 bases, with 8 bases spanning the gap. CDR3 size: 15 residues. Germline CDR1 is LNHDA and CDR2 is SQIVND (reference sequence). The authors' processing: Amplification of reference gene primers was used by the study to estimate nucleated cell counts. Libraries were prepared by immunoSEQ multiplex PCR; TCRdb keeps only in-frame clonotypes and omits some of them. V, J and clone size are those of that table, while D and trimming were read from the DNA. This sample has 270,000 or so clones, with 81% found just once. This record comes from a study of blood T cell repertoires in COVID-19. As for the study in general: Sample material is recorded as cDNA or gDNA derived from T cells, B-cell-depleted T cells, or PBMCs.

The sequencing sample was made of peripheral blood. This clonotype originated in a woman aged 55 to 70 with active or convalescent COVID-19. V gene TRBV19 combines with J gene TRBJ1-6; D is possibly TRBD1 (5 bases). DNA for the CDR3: TGTGCCAGTAGTATAGATTGGGGGGATAATTCACCCCTCCACTTT. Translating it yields CASSIDWGDNSPLHF.